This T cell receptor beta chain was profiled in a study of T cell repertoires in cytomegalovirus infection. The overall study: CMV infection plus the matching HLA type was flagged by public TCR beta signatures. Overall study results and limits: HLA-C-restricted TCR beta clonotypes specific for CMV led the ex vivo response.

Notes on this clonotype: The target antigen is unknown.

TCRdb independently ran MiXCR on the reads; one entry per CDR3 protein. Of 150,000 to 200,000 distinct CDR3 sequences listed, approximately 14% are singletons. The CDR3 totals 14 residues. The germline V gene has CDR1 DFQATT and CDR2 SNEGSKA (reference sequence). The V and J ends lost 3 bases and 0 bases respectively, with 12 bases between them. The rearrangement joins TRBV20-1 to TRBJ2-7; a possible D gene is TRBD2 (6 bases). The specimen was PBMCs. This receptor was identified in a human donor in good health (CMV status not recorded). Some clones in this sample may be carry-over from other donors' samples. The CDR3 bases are TGCAGTGCTAGTCGGACTATTACCTCCTACGAGCAGTACTTC. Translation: CSASRTITSYEQYF.